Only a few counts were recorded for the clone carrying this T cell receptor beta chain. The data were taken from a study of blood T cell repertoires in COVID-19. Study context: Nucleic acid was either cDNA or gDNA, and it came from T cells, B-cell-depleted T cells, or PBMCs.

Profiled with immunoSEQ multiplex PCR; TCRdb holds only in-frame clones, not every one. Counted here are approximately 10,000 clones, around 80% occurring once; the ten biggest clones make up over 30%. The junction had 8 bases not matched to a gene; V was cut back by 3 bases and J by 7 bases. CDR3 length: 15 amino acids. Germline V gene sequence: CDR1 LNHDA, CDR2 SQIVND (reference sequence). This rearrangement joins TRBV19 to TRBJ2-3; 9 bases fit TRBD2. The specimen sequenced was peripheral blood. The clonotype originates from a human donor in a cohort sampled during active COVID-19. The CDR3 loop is CASSISGGRLHTQYF. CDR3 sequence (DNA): TGTGCCAGTAGTATCAGCGGGGGGAGGTTACATACGCAGTATTTT.